Each of the 16 T cell receptor beta chains below was sequenced from the same sample in a study of CD8 T cells in ankylosing spondylitis. Broader study findings: Seemingly characteristic of ankylosing spondylitis blood was a TCR beta motif consisting of roughly 8 highly homologous variants.

Their antigens remain unidentified. TCRdb re-analysed the 5' RACE reads in MiXCR, keeping a single row per CDR3 protein. The repertoire holds 700,000 to 850,000 distinct CDR3 sequences, roughly 12% seen once, with 0.45% to 0.6% in the top ten. Sequencing was done on a sample of blood, either unsorted or a sorted T cell fraction (not recorded which). The source is a male donor with ankylosing spondylitis.

The CDR3 DNA reads TGTGCCAGTTTAGCGGGGTACAATGAGCAGTTCTTC. Residues: CASLAGYNEQFF. The chain couples TRBV6-1 to TRBJ2-1; 8 bases align to TRBD2. Trimming at V came to 9 bases and at J to 4 bases, leaving 2 bases not matched to a gene. This CDR3 is built from 12 residues. Germline V gives CDR1 MNHNS, CDR2 SASEGT.

This clonotype was seen a few times. This chain connects TRBV5-1 to TRBJ2-7, with D perhaps being TRBD1 or TRBD2 (5 bases each). Germline V CDR1 and CDR2: SGHRS, YFSETQ. The CDR3 loop spans 16 amino acids. Trimming removed 0 bases at V and 4 bases at J, with 17 bases between. The CDR3 region is CASSLAFGTVAYEQYF. CDR3 nucleotide sequence: TGCGCCAGCAGCTTGGCCTTCGGGACGGTGGCTTACGAGCAGTACTTC. The full variable domain, completed using reference TRBV5-1 and TRBJ2-7, is KAGVTQTPRYLIKTRGQQVTLSCSPISGHRSVSWYQQTPGQGLQFLFEYFSETQRNKGNFPGRFSGRQFSNSRSEMNVSTLELGDSALYLCASSLAFGTVAYEQYFGPGTRLTVT.

V usage is TRBV10-3 and J usage is TRBJ2-3, with D possibly matching TRBD2 (6 bases). Trimming removed 4 bases from V and 2 bases from J, with 10 bases in between. Per germline, CDR1 ENHRY and CDR2 SYGVKD. The CDR3 has 14 residues. The CDR3 loop is CAISARGNTDTQYF. CDR3 sequence (DNA): TGTGCCATCAGTGCCCGGGGGAACACAGATACGCAGTATTTT.

The chain employs TRBV6-5 and TRBJ1-1; 7 bases are shared with TRBD1. V gave up 2 bases and J gave up 1 base; unmatched junction bases: 4. Per the germline V gene, CDR1 is MNHEY and CDR2 is SVGAGI. The CDR3 covers 15 residues. The CDR3 DNA sequence: TGTGCCAGCAGTTACACCGGGACAGCGAACACTGAAGCTTTCTTT. Protein sequence: CASSYTGTANTEAFF.

This clonotype was seen a few times. The V call is TRBV7-6, the J call TRBJ2-7; 13 nucleotides align to TRBD2. The CDR3 consists of 14 residues. V lost 6 bases to trimming and J lost 5 bases; unmatched junction nucleotides: 4. The germline V gene encodes CDR1 SGHVS and CDR2 FNYEAQ. The CDR3 reads CASRGLAGNNEQYF. CDR3 bases: TGTGCCAGCAGGGGACTAGCGGGAAACAACGAGCAGTACTTC. The variable domain in full, completed from reference TRBV7-6 and TRBJ2-7, reads GAGVSQSPRYKVTKRGQDVALRCDPISGHVSLYWYRQALGQGPEFLTYFNYEAQQDKSGLPNDRFSAERPEGSISTLTIQRTEQRDSAMYRCASRGLAGNNEQYFGPGTRLTVT.

This clonotype was counted between two and nine times. The chain carries TRBV6-1 and TRBJ2-1; D unclear. Per germline, CDR1 MNHNS and CDR2 SASEGT. The length of the CDR3 is 13 residues. V dropped 4 bases and J dropped 4 bases, with 8 bases sitting between them. For the CDR3, the DNA is TGTGCCAGCAGTGCCGGAAAGTACAATGAGCAGTTCTTC. Its translation: CASSAGKYNEQFF.

The chain has TRBV20-1 and TRBJ2-5; TRBD1 might be the D (8 bases). The V end lost 8 bases, the J end lost 2 bases, and 18 bases lay between the germline ends. The germline gives CDR1 DFQATT, CDR2 SNEGSKA (reference sequence). The CDR3 is made up of 14 amino acids. Here the CDR3 DNA reads TGCAGTCCACGGGACAGGCGGGGGCAAGAGACCCAGTACTTC. Its translation: CSPRDRRGQETQYF.

In its sample, this clonotype was seen a few times. The chain couples TRBV6-1 to TRBJ2-1, with TRBD2 matching over 7 bases. J was trimmed by 0 bases and V by 11 bases; bases with no gene match: 10. Germline V lookup: CDR1 MNHNS, CDR2 SASEGT. There are 15 residues in the CDR3. The CDR3 is CALAGSWSSYNEQFF. The CDR3 DNA follows: TGTGCCTTAGCGGGCAGTTGGAGCTCCTACAATGAGCAGTTCTTC.

The V and J genes are TRBV21-1 and TRBJ2-5; TRBD1, the table's D call, was not compared with the DNA. TRBV21-1 is shown as a pseudogene. This CDR3 is built from 17 residues. CDR3 protein: CASSKLWRQGGGETQYF. CDR3 in DNA: TGTGCCAGCAGCAAATTATGGAGACAGGGGGGAGGAGAGACCCAGTACTTC.

The chain is built from TRBV6-1 and TRBJ1-3; possibly TRBD1 for D (6 bases). With 7 bases removed from V and 4 bases from J, the gap between germline ends came to 17 bases. Per germline, CDR1 MNHNS and CDR2 SASEGT. The CDR3 has 15 residues. The CDR3 is CASTSDRWGGNTIYF. CDR3 DNA sequence: TGTGCCAGCACCTCAGACAGGTGGGGAGGAAACACCATATATTTT.

The V call is TRBV20-1, the J call TRBJ2-1; the match to TRBD1 covers 9 bases. This CDR3 comprises 15 residues. Germline lookup yields CDR1 DFQATT and CDR2 SNEGSKA (reference sequence). V gave up 2 bases and J gave up 7 bases; unmatched junction bases: 9. CDR3 bases: TGCAGTGCTAGAAAAATAGGGACAGGGCGGAATGAGCAGTTCTTC. It encodes CSARKIGTGRNEQFF.

The rearrangement joins TRBV10-3 to TRBJ2-5; D is perhaps TRBD1 or TRBD2 (5 bases each). V was cut by 7 bases and J by 2 bases, with 11 bases left in between. Germline CDR1 ENHRY, CDR2 SYGVKD. The CDR3 length is 13 residues. The CDR3 DNA follows: TGTGCCATCAAAGGGACGGATCAAGAGACCCAGTACTTC. It translates to CAIKGTDQETQYF.

This clonotype was seen a handful of times. V gene TRBV6-1 combines with J gene TRBJ2-3; a weak D match, TRBD2 (5 bases). Trimming stripped 4 bases from V and 5 bases from J, with 10 bases between. Germline CDR1 is MNHNS and CDR2 is SASEGT. There are 13 residues in the CDR3. Here the CDR3 reads CASSGRGGDTQYF. The DNA for the CDR3 is TGTGCCAGCAGTGGCCGGGGTGGAGATACGCAGTATTTT.

This clonotype was seen more than once but under ten times. The rearrangement links TRBV4-2 to TRBJ2-4; 8 bases are a match to TRBD1. Trimming took 3 bases from V and 10 from J; bases not matched to a gene: 17. CDR1 and CDR2 (germline): LGHNA, YNFKEQ. This CDR3 comprises 17 residues. CDR3 loop: CASSHDHSGTGTLIQYF. The CDR3 DNA follows: TGTGCCAGCAGCCACGACCATTCCGGGACAGGCACCTTGATTCAGTACTTC.

This clonotype showed up just a few times. The rearrangement uses TRBV27 and TRBJ2-2; 8 bases fit TRBD1. The CDR3 contains 19 residues. Germline CDR1 and CDR2: MNHEY and SMNVEV (reference sequence). V gave up 2 bases and J gave up 6 bases; unmatched junction bases: 17. The CDR3 spells CASSLERTGSRKGAGELFF. CDR3 coding DNA: TGTGCCAGCAGTTTAGAAAGGACAGGGTCAAGAAAAGGGGCCGGGGAGCTGTTTTTT.

The V call is TRBV20-1, the J call TRBJ2-7, with 10 bases matching TRBD1. Germline lookup yields CDR1 DFQATT and CDR2 SNEGSKA (reference sequence). The CDR3 length is 13 residues. V lost 6 bases to trimming and J lost 2 bases; unmatched junction nucleotides: 4. The CDR3 loop reads CSAETGGAYEQYF. The CDR3 DNA reads as TGCAGTGCCGAGACAGGGGGCGCCTACGAGCAGTACTTC.